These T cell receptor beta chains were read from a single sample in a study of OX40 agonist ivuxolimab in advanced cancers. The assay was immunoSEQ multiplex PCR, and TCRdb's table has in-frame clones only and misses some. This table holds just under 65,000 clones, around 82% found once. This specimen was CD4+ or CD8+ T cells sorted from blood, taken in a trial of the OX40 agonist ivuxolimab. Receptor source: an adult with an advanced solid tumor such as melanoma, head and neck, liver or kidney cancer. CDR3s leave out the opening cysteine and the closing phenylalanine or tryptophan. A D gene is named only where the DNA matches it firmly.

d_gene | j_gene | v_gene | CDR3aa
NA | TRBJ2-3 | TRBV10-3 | AITPQGKDTQY
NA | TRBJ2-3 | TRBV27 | ASSPQNEDTQY
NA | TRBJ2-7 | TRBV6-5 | ASRGGQDFYEQY
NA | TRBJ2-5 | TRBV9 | ASSKTAKHQETQY
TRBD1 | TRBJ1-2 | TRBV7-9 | ASSLAGTGDGYT
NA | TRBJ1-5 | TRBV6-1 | ASSEGGVSNQPQH
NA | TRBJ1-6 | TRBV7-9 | ASSLEGGSAYNSPLH
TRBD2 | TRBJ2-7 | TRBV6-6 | ASNPPGRGYEQY
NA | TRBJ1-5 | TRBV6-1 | ASSWGQGNQPQH
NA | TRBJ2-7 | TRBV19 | ASSKGRGRRVSYEQY
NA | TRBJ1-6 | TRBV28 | ASSLPLTRGGLGNSPLH
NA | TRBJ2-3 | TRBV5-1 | ASSSRGTDTQY
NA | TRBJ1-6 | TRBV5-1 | ASNWGGQNSPLH
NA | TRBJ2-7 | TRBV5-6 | ASSLEGAYEY
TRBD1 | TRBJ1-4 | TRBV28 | ASSLPGTGREKLF
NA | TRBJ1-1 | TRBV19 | ASSGGGWTEAF
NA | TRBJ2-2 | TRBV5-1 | ASSLAGMDTGELF
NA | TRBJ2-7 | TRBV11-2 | ASSPPGYGEQY
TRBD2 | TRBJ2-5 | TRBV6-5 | ASMGLAGGGAQY
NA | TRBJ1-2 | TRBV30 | AWSPTGNYGYT
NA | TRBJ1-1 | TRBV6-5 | ASSYSRGRGIEAF
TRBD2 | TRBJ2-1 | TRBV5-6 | ASSPGLAGGRNNEQF
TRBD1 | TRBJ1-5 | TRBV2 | ASSYREGARNQPQH
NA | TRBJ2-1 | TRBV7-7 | ASSLDRQGEQF
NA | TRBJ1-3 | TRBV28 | ASRDSGNTIY
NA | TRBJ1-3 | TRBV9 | ASSGGHLGNTIY
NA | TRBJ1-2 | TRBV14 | ASSQVGGAMEGYT
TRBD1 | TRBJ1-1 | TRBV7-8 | ASSLADRGLTEAF
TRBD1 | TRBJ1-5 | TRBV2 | ASSVDRGRRSNQPQH
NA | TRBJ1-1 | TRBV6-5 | ASSLEGGDTEAF
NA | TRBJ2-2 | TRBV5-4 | ASSLGGNINTGELF
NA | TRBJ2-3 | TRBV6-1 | ASSVNWGTDTQY
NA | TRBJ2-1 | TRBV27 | ASSLRGVEQF
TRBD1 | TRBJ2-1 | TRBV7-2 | ASSLTGGGSYNEQF
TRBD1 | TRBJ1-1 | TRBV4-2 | ASSQEHRGTTEAF
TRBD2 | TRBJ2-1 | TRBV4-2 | ASSQDLRGGLPYNEQF
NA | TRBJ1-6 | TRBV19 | ASSMGGFNSPLH
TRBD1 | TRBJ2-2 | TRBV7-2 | ASSRFRDSANTGELF
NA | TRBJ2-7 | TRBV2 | ATTRVQGPYEQY
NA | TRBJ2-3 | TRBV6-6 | ASSPGKDTQY
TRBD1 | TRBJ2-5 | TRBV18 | ASSPRTGEETQY